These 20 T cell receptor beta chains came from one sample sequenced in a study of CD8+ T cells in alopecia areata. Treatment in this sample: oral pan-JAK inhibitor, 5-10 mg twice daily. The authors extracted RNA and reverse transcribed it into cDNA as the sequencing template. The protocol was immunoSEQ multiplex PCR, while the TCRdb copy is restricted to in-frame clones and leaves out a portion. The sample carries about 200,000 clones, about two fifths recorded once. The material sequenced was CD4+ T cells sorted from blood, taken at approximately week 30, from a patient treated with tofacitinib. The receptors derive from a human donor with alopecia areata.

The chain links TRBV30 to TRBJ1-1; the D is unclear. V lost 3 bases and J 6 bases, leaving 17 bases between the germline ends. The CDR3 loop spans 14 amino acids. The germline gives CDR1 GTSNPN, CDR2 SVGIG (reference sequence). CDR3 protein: CAWRTDGRGAEAFF. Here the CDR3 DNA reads TGTGCCTGGAGGACGGACGGCCGGGGAGCTGAAGCTTTCTTT.

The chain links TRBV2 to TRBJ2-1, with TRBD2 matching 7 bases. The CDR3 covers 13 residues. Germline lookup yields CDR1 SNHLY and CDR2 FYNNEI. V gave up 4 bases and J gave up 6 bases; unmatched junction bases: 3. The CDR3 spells CASSGGLGNEQFF. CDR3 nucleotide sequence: TGTGCCAGCAGTGGAGGACTAGGCAATGAGCAGTTCTTC.

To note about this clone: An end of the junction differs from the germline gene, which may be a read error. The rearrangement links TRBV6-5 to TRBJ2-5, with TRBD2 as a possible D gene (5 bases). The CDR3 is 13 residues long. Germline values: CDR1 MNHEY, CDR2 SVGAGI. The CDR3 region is CASSYSAGETQYF. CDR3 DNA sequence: TGTGCCAGCAGCTACTCTGCGGGAGAGACCCAGTACTTC.

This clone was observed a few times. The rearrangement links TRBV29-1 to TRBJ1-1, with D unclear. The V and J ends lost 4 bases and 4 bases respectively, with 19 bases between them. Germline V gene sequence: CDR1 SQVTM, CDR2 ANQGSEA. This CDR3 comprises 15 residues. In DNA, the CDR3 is TGCAGCGTTGTGGGGAGGACGGATCTATTCACTGAAGCTTTCTTT. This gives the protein CSVVGRTDLFTEAFF. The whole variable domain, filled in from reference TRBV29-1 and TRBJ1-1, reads SAVISQKPSRDICQRGTSLTIQCQVDSQVTMMFWYRQQPGQSLTLIATANQGSEATYESGFVIDKFPISRPNLTFSTLTVSNMSPEDSSIYLCSVVGRTDLFTEAFFGQGTRLTVV.

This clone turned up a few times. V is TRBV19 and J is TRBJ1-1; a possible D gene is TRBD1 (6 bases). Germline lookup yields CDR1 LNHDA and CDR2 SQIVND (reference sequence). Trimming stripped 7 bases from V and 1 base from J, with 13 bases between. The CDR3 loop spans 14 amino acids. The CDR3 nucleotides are TGTGCCAGTACCCCCCGGGGGGCGAACACTGAAGCTTTCTTT. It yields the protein CASTPRGANTEAFF.

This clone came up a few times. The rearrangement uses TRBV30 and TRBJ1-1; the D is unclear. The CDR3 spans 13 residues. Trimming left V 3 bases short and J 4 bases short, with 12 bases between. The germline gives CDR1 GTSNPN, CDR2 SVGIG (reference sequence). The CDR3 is CAWSPDRGTEAFF. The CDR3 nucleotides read TGTGCCTGGAGCCCGGATCGGGGCACTGAAGCTTTCTTT.

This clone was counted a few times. The DNA of the CDR3 is TGTGCCAGCAGCTTAGCGACTTCCGCCTACGAGCAGTACTTC. This translates into CASSLATSAYEQYF. The chain carries TRBV7-2 and TRBJ2-7; D is unclear. Trimming took off 0 bases at V and 2 bases at J, with 8 bases between the two ends. Per the germline V gene, CDR1 is SGHTA and CDR2 is FQGNSA. The CDR3 is made up of 14 amino acids.

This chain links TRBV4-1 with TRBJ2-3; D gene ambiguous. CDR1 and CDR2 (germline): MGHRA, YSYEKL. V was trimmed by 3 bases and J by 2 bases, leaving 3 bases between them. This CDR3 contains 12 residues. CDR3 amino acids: CASSHYTDTQYF. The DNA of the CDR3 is TGCGCCAGCAGCCACTACACAGATACGCAGTATTTT.

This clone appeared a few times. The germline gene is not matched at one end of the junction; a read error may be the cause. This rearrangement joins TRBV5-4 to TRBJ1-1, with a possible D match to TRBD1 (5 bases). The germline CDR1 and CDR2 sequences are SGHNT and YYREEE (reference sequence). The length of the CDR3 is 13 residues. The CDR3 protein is CASSLAIIGARDF. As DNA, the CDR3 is TGTGCCAGCAGCTTGGCCATTATCGGGGCTAGGGACTTT. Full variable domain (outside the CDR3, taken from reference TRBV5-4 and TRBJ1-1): ETGVTQSPTHLIKTRGQQVTLRCSSQSGHNTVSWYQQALGQGPQFIFQYYREEENGRGNFPPRFSGLQFPNYSSELNVNALELDDSALYLCASSLAIIGARDFGQGTRLTVV.

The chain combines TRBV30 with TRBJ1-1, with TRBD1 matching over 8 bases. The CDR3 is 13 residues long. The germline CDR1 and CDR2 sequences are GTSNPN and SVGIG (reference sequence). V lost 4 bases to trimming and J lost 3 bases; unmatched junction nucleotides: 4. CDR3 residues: CAWIRQGHTEAFF. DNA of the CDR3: TGTGCCTGGATTAGACAGGGGCACACTGAAGCTTTCTTT. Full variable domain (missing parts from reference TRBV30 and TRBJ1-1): SQTIHQWPATLVQPVGSPLSLECTVEGTSNPNLYWYRQAAGRGLQLLFYSVGIGQISSEVPQNLSASRPQDRQFILSSKKLLLSDSGFYLCAWIRQGHTEAFFGQGTRLTVV.

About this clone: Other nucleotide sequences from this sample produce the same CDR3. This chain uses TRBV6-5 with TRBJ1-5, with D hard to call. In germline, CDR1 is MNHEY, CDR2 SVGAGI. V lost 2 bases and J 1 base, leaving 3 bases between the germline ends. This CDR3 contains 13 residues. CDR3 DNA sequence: TGTGCCAGCAGTTACGACAGCAATCAGCCCCAGCATTTT. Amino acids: CASSYDSNQPQHF.

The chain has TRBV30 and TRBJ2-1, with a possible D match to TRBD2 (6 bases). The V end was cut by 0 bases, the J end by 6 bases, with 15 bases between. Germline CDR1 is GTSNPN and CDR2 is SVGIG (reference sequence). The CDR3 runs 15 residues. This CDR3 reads CAWSVPARRGNEQFF. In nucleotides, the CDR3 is TGTGCCTGGAGTGTCCCGGCCCGGAGGGGCAATGAGCAGTTCTTC. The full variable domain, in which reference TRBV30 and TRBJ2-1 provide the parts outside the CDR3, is SQTIHQWPATLVQPVGSPLSLECTVEGTSNPNLYWYRQAAGRGLQLLFYSVGIGQISSEVPQNLSASRPQDRQFILSSKKLLLSDSGFYLCAWSVPARRGNEQFFGPGTRLTVL.

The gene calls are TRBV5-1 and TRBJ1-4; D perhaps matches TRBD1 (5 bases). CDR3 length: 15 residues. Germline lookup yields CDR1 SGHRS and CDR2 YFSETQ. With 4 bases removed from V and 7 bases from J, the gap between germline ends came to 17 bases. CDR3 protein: CASSRALGTGEKLFF. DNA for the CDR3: TGCGCCAGCAGCCGCGCGTTGGGGACTGGTGAAAAACTGTTTTTT.

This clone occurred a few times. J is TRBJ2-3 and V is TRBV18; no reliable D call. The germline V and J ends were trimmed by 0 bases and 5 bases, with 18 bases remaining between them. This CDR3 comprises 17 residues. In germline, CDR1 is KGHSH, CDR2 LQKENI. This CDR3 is CASSPPTLARSEDTQYF. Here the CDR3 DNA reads TGTGCCAGCTCACCACCGACGTTGGCCAGGTCGGAAGATACGCAGTATTTT.

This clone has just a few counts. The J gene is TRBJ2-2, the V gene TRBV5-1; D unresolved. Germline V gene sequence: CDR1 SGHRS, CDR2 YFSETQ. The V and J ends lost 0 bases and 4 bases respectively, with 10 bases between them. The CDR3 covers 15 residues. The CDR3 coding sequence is TGCGCCAGCAGCTTGGGGGCAGAGCGCACCGGGGAGCTGTTTTTT. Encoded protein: CASSLGAERTGELFF. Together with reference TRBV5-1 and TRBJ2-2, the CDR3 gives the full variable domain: KAGVTQTPRYLIKTRGQQVTLSCSPISGHRSVSWYQQTPGQGLQFLFEYFSETQRNKGNFPGRFSGRQFSNSRSEMNVSTLELGDSALYLCASSLGAERTGELFFGEGSRLTVL.

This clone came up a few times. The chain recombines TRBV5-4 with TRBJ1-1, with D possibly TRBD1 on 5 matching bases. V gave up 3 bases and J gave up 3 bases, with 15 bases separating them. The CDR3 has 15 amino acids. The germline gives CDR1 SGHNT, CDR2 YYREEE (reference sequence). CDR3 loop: CASSWGGRSHTEAFF. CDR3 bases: TGTGCCAGCAGCTGGGGCGGACGGAGTCACACTGAAGCTTTCTTT.

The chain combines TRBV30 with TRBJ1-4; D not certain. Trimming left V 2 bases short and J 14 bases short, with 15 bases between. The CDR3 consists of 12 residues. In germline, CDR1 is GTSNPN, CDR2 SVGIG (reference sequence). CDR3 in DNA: TGTGCCTGGAGTAGTTTGGGTCCTAGCCTGTTTTTT. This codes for CAWSSLGPSLFF.

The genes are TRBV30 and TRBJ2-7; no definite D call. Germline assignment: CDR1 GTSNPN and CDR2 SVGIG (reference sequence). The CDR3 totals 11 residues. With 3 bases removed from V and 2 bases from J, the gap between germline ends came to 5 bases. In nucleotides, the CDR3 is TGTGCCTGGAGACAGACCTACGAGCAGTACTTC. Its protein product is CAWRQTYEQYF.

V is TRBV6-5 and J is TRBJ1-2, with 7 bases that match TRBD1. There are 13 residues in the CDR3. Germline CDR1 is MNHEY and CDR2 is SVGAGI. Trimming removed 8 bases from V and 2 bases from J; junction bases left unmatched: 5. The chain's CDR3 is CASRTGENYGYTF. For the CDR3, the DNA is TGTGCCAGCCGTACAGGGGAGAACTATGGCTACACCTTC.

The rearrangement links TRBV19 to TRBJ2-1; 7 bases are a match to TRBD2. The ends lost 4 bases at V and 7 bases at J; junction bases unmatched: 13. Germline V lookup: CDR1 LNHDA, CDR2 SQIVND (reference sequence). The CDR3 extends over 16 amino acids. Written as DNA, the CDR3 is TGTGCCAGTAGTAAGGGAGGGGCCCCTTTGGGGAATGAGCAGTTCTTC. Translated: CASSKGGAPLGNEQFF. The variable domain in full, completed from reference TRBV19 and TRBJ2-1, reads DGGITQSPKYLFRKEGQNVTLSCEQNLNHDAMYWYRQDPGQGLRLIYYSQIVNDFQKGDIAEGYSVSREKKESFPLTVTSAQKNPTAFYLCASSKGGAPLGNEQFFGPGTRLTVL.